This passage covers 5 T cell receptor beta chains from one sample sequenced in a study of blood T cells in healthy people across ages. Sample-barcoded 5' priming and a J-beta primer mix drove a second PCR of about 6 to 12 cycles. One entry per CDR3 protein, called by TCRdb with MiXCR from the 5' RACE reads. The data contain roughly 1.6 million distinct CDR3 sequences, roughly 30% of them singletons. Sequencing was performed on blood. The receptors shown here come from a woman in her twenties or thirties in good health.

The genes are TRBV7-2 and TRBJ2-5; maybe TRBD1 (6 bases). The CDR3 has 14 residues. CDR1 and CDR2 from the germline V gene are SGHTA and FQGNSA. Trimming left V 1 base short and J 8 bases short, with 14 bases between. Here the CDR3 reads CASSLEQGYGTQYF. CDR3 in DNA: TGTGCCAGCAGCTTAGAGCAGGGGTACGGAACCCAGTACTTC.

The chain combines TRBV27 with TRBJ1-1; the D is unclear. The V and J ends lost 5 bases and 1 base respectively, with 14 bases between them. CDR3 length: 15 residues. Germline lookup yields CDR1 MNHEY and CDR2 SMNVEV (reference sequence). The chain's CDR3 is CASSPTLRGNTEAFF. CDR3 nucleotide sequence: TGTGCCAGCAGTCCGACACTTCGGGGGAACACTGAAGCTTTCTTT.

This clonotype was counted only a few times. This chain uses TRBV20-1 with TRBJ2-1, with 9 bases that match TRBD1. There are 16 residues in the CDR3. CDR1 is DFQATT and CDR2 is SNEGSKA in the germline V gene (reference sequence). The junction had 10 bases not matched to a gene; V was cut back by 6 bases and J by 1 base. CDR3: CSAQDRGQRSYNEQFF. The DNA of the CDR3 is TGCAGTGCCCAGGACAGGGGACAGCGGTCCTACAATGAGCAGTTCTTC.

V gene TRBV20-1 combines with J gene TRBJ2-7; D may correspond to TRBD1 or TRBD2 (5 bases each). The CDR3 contains 13 residues. V was cut by 3 bases and J by 6 bases, with 15 bases left in between. Germline CDR1 is DFQATT and CDR2 is SNEGSKA (reference sequence). The CDR3 sequence: CSARYRGPCEQYF. The CDR3 DNA reads TGCAGTGCTAGGTATAGGGGACCCTGCGAGCAGTACTTC.

As regards this clonotype: This may be a read error: a much more frequent sequence differs by one nucleotide. The rearrangement uses TRBV12-3 or TRBV12-4 and TRBJ2-4, with TRBD2 as a possible D gene (7 bases). The V gene lost 0 bases and the J gene lost 13 bases, with 19 bases spanning the gap. The CDR3 has 15 residues. The CDR3 DNA reads as TGTGCCAGCAGTTTAGCGGTGGGGGGGCGCGAGGAGCAGTACTTC. This codes for CASSLAVGGREEQYF.